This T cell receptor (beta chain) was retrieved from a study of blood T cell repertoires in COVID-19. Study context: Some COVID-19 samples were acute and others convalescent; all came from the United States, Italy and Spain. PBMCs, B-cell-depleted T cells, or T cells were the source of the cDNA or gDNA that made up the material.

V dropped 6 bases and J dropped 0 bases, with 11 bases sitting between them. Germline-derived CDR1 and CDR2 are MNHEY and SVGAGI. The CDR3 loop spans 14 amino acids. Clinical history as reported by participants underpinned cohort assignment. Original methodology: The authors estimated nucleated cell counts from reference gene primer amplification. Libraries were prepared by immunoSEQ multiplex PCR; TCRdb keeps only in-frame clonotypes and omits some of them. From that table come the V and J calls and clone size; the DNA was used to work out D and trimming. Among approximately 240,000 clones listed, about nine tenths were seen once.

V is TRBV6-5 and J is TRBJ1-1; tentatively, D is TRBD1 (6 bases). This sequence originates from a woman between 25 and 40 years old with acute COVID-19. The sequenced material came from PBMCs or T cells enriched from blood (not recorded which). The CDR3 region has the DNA TGTGCCAGCAGCACAGGGCTCATGAACACTGAAGCTTTCTTT. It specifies CASSTGLMNTEAFF.